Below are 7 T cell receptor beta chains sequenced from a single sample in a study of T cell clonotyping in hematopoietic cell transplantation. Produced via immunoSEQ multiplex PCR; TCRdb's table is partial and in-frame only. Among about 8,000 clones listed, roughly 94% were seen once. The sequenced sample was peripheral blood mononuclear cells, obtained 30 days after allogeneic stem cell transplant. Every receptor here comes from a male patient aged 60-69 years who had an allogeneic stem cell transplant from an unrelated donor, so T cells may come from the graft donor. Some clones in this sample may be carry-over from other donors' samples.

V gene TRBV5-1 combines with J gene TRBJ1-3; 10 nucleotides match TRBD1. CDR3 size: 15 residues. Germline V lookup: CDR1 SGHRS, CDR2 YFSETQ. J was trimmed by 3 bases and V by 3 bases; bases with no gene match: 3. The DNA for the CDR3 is TGCGCCAGCAGCTCCGGGACAGGGGTTGGAAACACCATATATTTT. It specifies CASSSGTGVGNTIYF.

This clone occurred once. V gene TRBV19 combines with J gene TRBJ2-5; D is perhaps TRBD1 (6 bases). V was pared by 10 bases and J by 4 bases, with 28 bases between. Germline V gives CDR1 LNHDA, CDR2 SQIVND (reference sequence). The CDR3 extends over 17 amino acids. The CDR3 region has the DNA TGTGCCACACCTTGGGGCAATAACAGGGATCCGGGAGAGACCCAGTACTTC. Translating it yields CATPWGNNRDPGETQYF.

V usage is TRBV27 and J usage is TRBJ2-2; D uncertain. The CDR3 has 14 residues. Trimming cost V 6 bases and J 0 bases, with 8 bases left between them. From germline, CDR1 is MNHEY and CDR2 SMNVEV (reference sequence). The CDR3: CASSVDTNTGELFF. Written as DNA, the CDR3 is TGTGCCAGCAGCGTTGATACGAACACCGGGGAGCTGTTTTTT.

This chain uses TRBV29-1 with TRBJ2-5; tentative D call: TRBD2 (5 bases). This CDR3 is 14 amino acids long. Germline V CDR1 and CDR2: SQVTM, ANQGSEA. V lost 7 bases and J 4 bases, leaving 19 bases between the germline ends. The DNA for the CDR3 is TGCAGCGCCAGAGGGAGAGGGCAGAGAGAGACCCAGTACTTC. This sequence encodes CSARGRGQRETQYF.

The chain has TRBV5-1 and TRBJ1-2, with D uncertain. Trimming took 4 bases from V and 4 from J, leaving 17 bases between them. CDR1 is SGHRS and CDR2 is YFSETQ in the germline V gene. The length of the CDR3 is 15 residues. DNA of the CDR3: TGCGCCAGCAGCCCCGGCCTGACTCTTTCCTATGGCTACACCTTC. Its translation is CASSPGLTLSYGYTF.

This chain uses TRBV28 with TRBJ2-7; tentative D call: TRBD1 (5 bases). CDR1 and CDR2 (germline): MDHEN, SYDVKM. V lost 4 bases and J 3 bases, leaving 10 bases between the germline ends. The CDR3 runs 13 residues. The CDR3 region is CASSSRDGYEQYF. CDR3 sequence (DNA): TGTGCCAGCAGTTCCAGGGATGGCTACGAGCAGTACTTC.

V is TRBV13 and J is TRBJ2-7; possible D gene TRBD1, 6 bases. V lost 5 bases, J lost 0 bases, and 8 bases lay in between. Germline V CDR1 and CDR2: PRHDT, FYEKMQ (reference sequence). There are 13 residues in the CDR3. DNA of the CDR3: TGTGCCAGCAGCACAGGGCGCTCCTACGAGCAGTACTTC. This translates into CASSTGRSYEQYF.